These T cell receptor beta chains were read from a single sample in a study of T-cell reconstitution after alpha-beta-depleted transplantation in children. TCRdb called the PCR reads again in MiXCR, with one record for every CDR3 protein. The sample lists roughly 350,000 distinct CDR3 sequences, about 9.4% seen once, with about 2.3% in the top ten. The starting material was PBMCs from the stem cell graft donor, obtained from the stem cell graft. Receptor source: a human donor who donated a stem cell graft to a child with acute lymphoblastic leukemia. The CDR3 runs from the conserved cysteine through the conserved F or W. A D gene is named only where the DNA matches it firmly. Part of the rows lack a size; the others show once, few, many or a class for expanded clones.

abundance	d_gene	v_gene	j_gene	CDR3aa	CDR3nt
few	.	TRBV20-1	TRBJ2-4	CSADLGAKNIQYF	TGCAGTGCCGACTTGGGGGCCAAAAACATTCAGTACTTC
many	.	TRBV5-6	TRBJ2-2	CGMMTANTGELFF	TGTGGAATGATGACGGCGAACACCGGGGAGCTGTTTTTT
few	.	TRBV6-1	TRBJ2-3	CASSPVWRDTDTQYF	TGTGCCAGCAGCCCCGTTTGGAGGGACACAGATACGCAGTATTTT
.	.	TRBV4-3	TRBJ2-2	CASSRREGAGTGELFF	TGCGCCAGCAGCCGCAGGGAAGGGGCGGGCACCGGGGAGCTGTTTTTT
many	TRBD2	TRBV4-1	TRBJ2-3	CASSQEPAGGPDTQYF	TGCGCCAGCAGCCAAGAGCCAGCGGGAGGTCCAGATACGCAGTATTTT
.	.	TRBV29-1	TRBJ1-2	CSVASQSNYGYTF	TGCAGCGTTGCGAGCCAGTCTAACTATGGCTACACCTTC
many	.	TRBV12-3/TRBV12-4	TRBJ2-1	CASSRTGTKVPYEQFF	TGTGCCAGCAGTCGAACCGGGACCAAAGTCCCCTATGAGCAGTTCTTC
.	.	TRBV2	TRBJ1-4	CACCPEGGSTGTNEKLFF	TGTGCCTGCTGTCCCGAGGGAGGGTCGACGGGGACTAATGAAAAACTGTTTTTT
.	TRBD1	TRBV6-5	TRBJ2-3	CASSYSMGQSTDTQYF	TGTGCCAGCAGTTACTCGATGGGACAGTCGACAGATACGCAGTATTTT
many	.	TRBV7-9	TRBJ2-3	CASTGLGGDTQYF	TGTGCCAGCACGGGGCTGGGGGGAGATACGCAGTATTTT
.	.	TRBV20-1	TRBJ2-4	CSASDIQGTKNIQYF	TGCAGTGCTAGCGATATCCAGGGAACCAAAAACATTCAGTACTTC
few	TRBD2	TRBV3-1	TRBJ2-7	CASSRPTSGSYEQYF	TGTGCCAGCAGCCGACCGACTAGCGGGAGTTACGAGCAGTACTTC
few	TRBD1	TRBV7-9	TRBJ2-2	CASSLTGTGNTGELFF	TGTGCCAGCAGCTTGACCGGGACAGGGAACACCGGGGAGCTGTTTTTT
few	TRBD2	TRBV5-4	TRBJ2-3	CASSWAELVADSTSGTHTDTQYF	TGTGCCAGCAGCTGGGCAGAACTTGTTGCCGACTCGACTAGCGGGACCCACACAGATACGCAGTATTTT
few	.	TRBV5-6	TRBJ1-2	CASSFYSYYGYTF	TGTGCCAGCAGCTTTTACAGCTACTATGGCTACACCTTC
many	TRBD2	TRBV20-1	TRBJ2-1	CSATIAGGGADEQFF	TGCAGTGCTACTATAGCGGGAGGGGGGGCCGATGAGCAGTTCTTC
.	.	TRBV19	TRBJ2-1	CASSPAAGYEQFF	TGTGCCAGTAGCCCCGCCGCGGGTTATGAGCAGTTCTTC
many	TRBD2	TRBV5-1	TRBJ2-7	CASSLIGGDNYEQYF	TGCGCCAGCAGCCTCATTGGGGGGGATAATTACGAGCAGTACTTC
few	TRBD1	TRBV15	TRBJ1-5	CATSRDLRTGLEPQHF	TGTGCCACCAGCAGAGATCTTCGGACAGGGCTTGAGCCCCAGCATTTT
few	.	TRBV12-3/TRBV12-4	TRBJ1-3	CASSQKNTIYF	TGTGCCAGCAGTCAGAAGAACACCATATATTTT
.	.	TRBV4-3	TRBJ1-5	CASSQDTSDGSYQPQHF	TGCGCCAGCAGCCAAGATACATCGGACGGCAGCTATCAGCCCCAGCATTTT
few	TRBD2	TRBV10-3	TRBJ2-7	CAISTGDYYEQYF	TGTGCCATCAGTACCGGGGACTACTACGAGCAGTACTTC
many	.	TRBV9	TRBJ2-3	CASSVLRATDTQYF	TGTGCCAGCAGCGTCCTGCGGGCCACAGATACGCAGTATTTT
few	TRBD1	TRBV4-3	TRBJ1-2	CASSQGQGPYGYTF	TGCGCCAGCAGCCAAGGACAGGGACCCTATGGCTACACCTTC
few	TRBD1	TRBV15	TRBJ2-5	CATSIDRGSGETQYF	TGTGCCACCAGCATTGACAGGGGTTCAGGGGAGACCCAGTACTTC
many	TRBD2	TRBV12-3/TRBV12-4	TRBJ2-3	CASRERPGLSTDTQYF	TGTGCCAGCAGGGAAAGGCCGGGACTAAGCACAGATACGCAGTATTTT
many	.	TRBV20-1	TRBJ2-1	CSARVYEQFF	TGCAGTGCTAGAGTGTATGAGCAGTTCTTC
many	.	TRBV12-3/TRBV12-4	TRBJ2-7	CASSFSREQYF	TGTGCCAGCAGTTTTTCGCGTGAGCAGTACTTC
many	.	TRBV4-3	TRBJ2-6	CASSQTTGTGANVLTF	TGCGCCAGCAGCCAAACGACAGGAACTGGGGCCAACGTCCTGACTTTC
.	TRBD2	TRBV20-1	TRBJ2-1	CSASRAGGLYNEQFF	TGCAGTGCTAGTCGTGCGGGAGGGTTATACAATGAGCAGTTCTTC
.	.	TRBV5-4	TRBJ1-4	CASSFLGSEKLFF	TGTGCCAGCAGCTTTCTCGGTAGTGAAAAACTGTTTTTT
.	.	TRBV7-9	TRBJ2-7	CASSATADLTYEQYF	TGTGCCAGCAGCGCTACGGCGGACTTGACCTACGAGCAGTACTTC
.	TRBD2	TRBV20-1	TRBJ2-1	CSASPPSGVYNEQFF	TGCAGTGCTAGCCCCCCCAGCGGGGTCTACAATGAGCAGTTCTTC
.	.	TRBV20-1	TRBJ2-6	CSAVYSGANVLTF	TGCAGTGCCGTTTACTCTGGGGCCAACGTCCTGACTTTC
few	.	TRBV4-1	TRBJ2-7	CASSQGTGTGSQQYF	TGCGCCAGCAGCCAGGGAACCGGGACGGGTTCCCAGCAGTACTTC
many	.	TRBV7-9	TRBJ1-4	CASSLGTGATNEKLFF	TGTGCCAGCAGCTTAGGGACGGGAGCAACTAATGAAAAACTGTTTTTT
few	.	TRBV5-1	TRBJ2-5	CASSLAYGLQETQYF	TGCGCCAGCAGCTTGGCATATGGACTCCAAGAGACCCAGTACTTC
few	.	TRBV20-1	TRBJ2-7	CSASPQTEVSYEQYF	TGCAGTGCTAGTCCGCAGACTGAAGTCTCCTACGAGCAGTACTTC
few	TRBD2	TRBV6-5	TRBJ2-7	CASSYSGGSGEQYF	TGTGCCAGCAGTTACTCGGGGGGGTCCGGCGAGCAGTACTTC